The source of this T cell receptor (beta chain) is a study of T-cell reconstitution after alpha-beta-depleted transplantation in children (dated by TCRdb to the mid-2010s). Describing the broader study: Using TCR repertoire profiling, the study followed T-cell immune reconstitution in a quantitative way in children after TCRalphabeta/CD19-depleted allogeneic hematopoietic cell transplantation.

Receptors were amplified or captured by PCR. The listed sequencing device is Illumina HiSeq 2500. TCR library preparation used molecular barcoding, with unique molecular identifiers applied to normalize quantification of the TCRbeta repertoire. In TCRdb, the public reads were trimmed at Q25 with fastp and aligned with MiXCR, with productive beta chains retained. Each CDR3 protein appears once, grouped with its most common genes and DNA. This sample comprises 250,000 to 300,000 distinct CDR3 sequences, over 9.5% of them detected only once. The top ten clonotypes cover just under 7.5% of the sample. The investigation overall reported the following: Apparently early alphabetaT-cell count recovery about two months after transplant reportedly relied on only several hundred rapidly expanded clones derived from non-depleted graft cells. In some patients, the high TCRbeta diversity seen at day 60 was put down to recipient T cells and intrathymic progenitors that had survived conditioning. Hyperexpanded clone frequencies declined over subsequent months; after one year, T-cell counts and TCRbeta diversity were mostly attributed to newly produced T cells.

Measured from the cysteine to the phenylalanine, the CDR3 is 14 residues long. Only the CDR3 region is kept as DNA, spanning 42 bases read in frame from base 1. The germline V gene (reference sequence) provides CDR1 DFQATT and CDR2 SNEGSKA. V and J lose 2 bases and 0 bases, and a span of 11 bases separates them. This clonotype was found many times. What antigen it recognizes has not been identified. No clone much larger than this one lies a single base away; base qualities are absent. The treatment or condition label, read with the paper, signifies: allogeneic hematopoietic cell transplantation with graft depleted of TCRalphabeta T cells and CD19 B cells. Transplant recipients were children who received TCRalphabeta/CD19-depleted allogeneic hematopoietic cell grafts.

This clonotype was obtained from a boy younger than two with acute myeloid leukemia, due to receive a stem cell transplant. Sequencing used PBMCs, obtained before TCRalphabeta/CD19-depleted stem cell transplant. This sequence uses TRBV20-1 and TRBJ2-7, and TRBD2 may be the D gene, going by 6 matching bases. The DNA is as follows: TGCAGTGCTAGAAAGGAGGGCCCCTCCTACGAGCAGTACTTC. It is translated as CSARKEGPSYEQYF.